Listed here are 14 T cell receptor beta chains from one sample, sequenced in a study of tumor-infiltrating lymphocytes in primary liver carcinoma. Taking about 17-32 mg of unsorted bulk tissue, the authors co-extracted RNA and DNA. The investigators made TCR beta cDNA from about 500 ng total RNA, using a constant-region primer. Generation of the TCR beta libraries relied on three nested multiplex PCR rounds using slightly modified ARM-PCR. Rounds one and two of PCR, each of approximately 11 cycles, were primed with TRBV1-TRBV30 forward primers and a C-beta reverse primer. TCRdb re-called the multiplex PCR reads through MiXCR, storing one row per CDR3 protein. The table shows just under 95,000 distinct CDR3 sequences, with around 68% occurring only once. Specimen: tumor-adjacent normal liver tissue. Receptors were obtained from a man in his forties with primary liver carcinoma and hepatitis B virus infection.

The chain recombines TRBV11-2 with TRBJ1-5; no clear D gene. The CDR3 has 14 amino acids. Germline assignment: CDR1 SGHAT and CDR2 FQNNGV. The ends were cut back, 7 bases at V and 3 bases at J, with 13 bases in the middle. CDR3 loop: CASNFSGYNQPQHF. The CDR3 coding sequence is TGTGCCAGCAACTTCTCCGGGTACAATCAGCCCCAGCATTTT.

As concerns this clonotype: Since the CDR3 does not end with the conserved phenylalanine or tryptophan, this likely comes from a read error. The V gene is TRBV4-1, the J gene TRBJ1-5, with 10 positions matching TRBD1. Germline assignment: CDR1 MGHRA and CDR2 YSYEKL. The CDR3 consists of 14 residues. The CDR3 nucleotides read TGCGCCAACAGCCGCGGACAGGGGGATCAGCCCCAGCATTAT. Translated, it gives CANSRGQGDQPQHY.

To note about this clonotype: The junction departs from the called germline gene at one end, perhaps through a read error. V gene TRBV11-2 combines with J gene TRBJ2-2; 9 nucleotides line up with TRBD2. The V gene's germline CDR1 is SGHAT and CDR2 FQNNGV. The length of the CDR3 is 15 residues. This CDR3 is CDSSLVLAGTGELFF. Here the CDR3 DNA reads TGTGACAGCAGCCTTGTACTAGCGGGCACCGGGGAGCTGTTTTTT.

Regarding this clonotype: An end of the junction does not agree with germline; a read error may underlie this. V usage is TRBV29-1 and J usage is TRBJ2-5; D gene unclear. Germline CDR1 is SQVTM and CDR2 is ANQGSEA. This CDR3 region has 13 residues. The CDR3 DNA reads TGCAGCGTTGATAGAGGTTCCCAAGTGACCCGGTACTTC. Amino acid sequence: CSVDRGSQVTRYF.

To note about this clonotype: A much more abundant neighbour one base away suggests this may be a read error. The genes are TRBV13 and TRBJ2-3; unclear D gene. Germline V gives CDR1 PRHDT, CDR2 FYEKMQ (reference sequence). The CDR3 is made up of 14 amino acids. Deletions cut 5 bases from V and 4 bases from J, with 13 bases between. CDR3: CASSPFKCSDTQYF. DNA for the CDR3: TGTGCCAGCAGCCCCTTTAAGTGCTCAGATACGCAGTATTTT.

With respect to this clonotype: This may be a read error, as it is one base from a much larger clone. V gene TRBV10-2 combines with J gene TRBJ2-7; the match to TRBD2 covers 7 bases. V lost 11 bases and J lost 7; bases outside the gene matches: 14. The V gene's germline CDR1 is WSHSY and CDR2 SAAADI. There are 13 residues in the CDR3. CDR3 nucleotides: TGCGCCCCAGAGTGGGAGGGCCTGAGTGAGCAGTACTTC. Amino acids: CAPEWEGLSEQYF.

In regard to this clonotype: This sequence may be a read error, since a much larger clone differs from it by one base. The V gene is TRBV5-6, the J gene TRBJ2-3; 7 nucleotides agree with TRBD2. Unmatched junction bases numbered 13, after V lost 1 base and J lost 5 bases. Germline CDR1 and CDR2: SGHDT and YYEEEE. The CDR3 spans 17 residues. CDR3 sequence (DNA): TGTGCCAGCAGCTTGTTTACCACTAGCGAGACCAGAGATACGCAGTATTTT. Its protein is CASSLFTTSETRDTQYF.

This rearrangement joins TRBV5-4 to TRBJ2-1; D is ambiguous. CDR3 length: 15 amino acids. Trimming removed 8 bases from V and 1 base from J, with 16 bases in between. The germline V gene encodes CDR1 SGHNT and CDR2 YYREEE (reference sequence). The CDR3 region is CARSAGYSSYNEQFF. CDR3 coding DNA: TGTGCCAGAAGCGCCGGTTACAGTTCCTACAATGAGCAGTTCTTC.

As concerns this clonotype: Germline and junction disagree at one end, which may indicate a read error. The chain joins TRBV11-2 to TRBJ2-5; perhaps TRBD2 as D (5 bases). Germline CDR1 reads SGHAT; CDR2 reads FQNNGV. The CDR3 has 14 amino acids. The CDR3 region is CTSREGVYGESQYF. CDR3 DNA sequence: TGTACCAGCAGAGAGGGCGTTTATGGAGAGAGCCAGTACTTC.

The V gene is TRBV19, the J gene TRBJ1-1; TRBD1 matches 9 bases. CDR3 length: 14 residues. Germline CDR1 reads LNHDA; CDR2 reads SQIVND (reference sequence). The trim removed 8 bases at V and 6 bases at J, leaving 10 bases unmatched. The DNA for the CDR3 is TGTGCCAGTGGACAGGGGATATTTATAGCTGAAGCTTTCTTT. As protein: CASGQGIFIAEAFF. Variable domain in full (rest from reference TRBV19 and TRBJ1-1): DGGITQSPKYLFRKEGQNVTLSCEQNLNHDAMYWYRQDPGQGLRLIYYSQIVNDFQKGDIAEGYSVSREKKESFPLTVTSAQKNPTAFYLCASGQGIFIAEAFFGQGTRLTVV.

The table lists this clonotype with many counts. This sequence joins TRBV6-6 and TRBJ2-1; 7 bases align to TRBD2. CDR3 size: 14 residues. CDR1 is MNHNY and CDR2 is SVGAGI in the germline V gene (reference sequence). The ends lost 2 bases at V and 9 bases at J; junction bases unmatched: 7. CDR3 protein: CASSYGGRAVEQFF. The DNA for the CDR3 is TGTGCCAGCAGTTACGGCGGGAGAGCGGTTGAGCAGTTCTTC.

This sequence joins TRBV13 and TRBJ2-1; TRBD1 aligns across 7 bases. The J segment lost 8 bases and the V segment lost 2 bases, leaving 3 bases of the junction unmatched. Germline V gene lookup returns CDR1 PRHDT and CDR2 FYEKMQ (reference sequence). The CDR3 spans 13 residues. The CDR3 DNA follows: TGTGCCAGCAGCTTAAGGACAGGCTATGAGCAGTTCTTC. It translates to CASSLRTGYEQFF.

This sequence joins TRBV25-1 and TRBJ2-7, with D hard to call. The length of the CDR3 is 12 residues. Trimming removed 3 bases at V and 4 bases at J, with 7 bases between. CDR1 is MGHDK, CDR2 SYGVNS, per germline. In DNA form, the CDR3 reads TGTGCCAGCAGTGAGGGTTTTTACGAGCAGTACTTC. This sequence encodes CASSEGFYEQYF.

The sample holds one count of this clonotype. A read error is possible here, since a much larger clone lies one base away. The chain uses TRBV5-5 and TRBJ2-2; D gene unclear. The V gene's germline CDR1 is SGHKS and CDR2 YYEKEE (reference sequence). This CDR3 is built from 13 residues. Trimming removed 1 base from V and 5 bases from J, with 6 bases in between. In DNA, the CDR3 is TGTGCCAGCAGCTTGCCAGAGACCGGGGAGCTGTTTTTT. This encodes CASSLPETGELFF.